This T cell receptor (beta chain) came from a study of blood T cell repertoires in COVID-19. Background on the study: Samples came from the United States, Italy and Spain, spanning acute and convalescent COVID-19. In each case, the material was cDNA or gDNA derived from T cells, B-cell-depleted T cells, or PBMCs.

Germline assignment: CDR1 SNHLY and CDR2 FYNNEI. The CDR3 consists of 14 residues. Between the trimmed V and J ends, which lost 8 bases and 4 bases, there was a span of 17 bases. Generated by immunoSEQ multiplex PCR, the TCRdb table keeps only in-frame clones and is missing some. The sample has tens of thousands of clones, over 65% seen once; the top ten hold roughly 15%. The TCR originated in a man aged 45-60 years with active or convalescent COVID-19. The sample was peripheral blood. The V gene is TRBV2, the J gene TRBJ2-5; D is possibly TRBD2 (7 bases). The CDR3, as DNA: TGTGCCAGCGGGCGAGGGGGGGGCTTAGAGACCCAGTACTTC. Encoded protein: CASGRGGGLETQYF.